A selection of T cell receptor beta chains follows, all from one sample in a study of T-cell reconstitution after alpha-beta-depleted transplantation in children. TCRdb called the PCR reads again in MiXCR, with one record for every CDR3 protein. Among some 500,000 distinct CDR3 sequences listed, 30% to 35% were seen once. Sequenced material: PBMCs from the stem cell graft donor, taken from the stem cell graft. These receptors all stem from a human donor who donated a stem cell graft to a child with aplastic anemia. Both conserved end residues are part of each CDR3. A D gene is named only where the DNA matches it firmly. A row's size may be missing; if present it is once, few, many or a size class.

few	TRBD2	TRBV9	TRBJ2-1	TGTGCCAGCAGCGTAGGAGATAGCGGGAGTTTGCAGTTCTTC	CASSVGDSGSLQFF
NA	NA	TRBV11-2	TRBJ1-4	TGTGCCAGCAGCTTAGTTCGTATTGTGAATCGGCAGGGCATAGCAACTAATGAAAAACTGTTTTTT	CASSLVRIVNRQGIATNEKLFF
few	NA	TRBV6-5	TRBJ1-5	TGTGCCAGCAGTTATTCTGTTGGCGTCAGGCAGCCCCAGCATTTT	CASSYSVGVRQPQHF
NA	NA	TRBV5-4	TRBJ2-2	TGTGCCAGCAGAGCGGGACAGACCGGGACAAACACCGGGGAGCTGTTTTTT	CASRAGQTGTNTGELFF
NA	NA	TRBV15	TRBJ2-1	TGTGCCACCAGCAGAGCTAGCAGGTCCTACAATGAGCAGTTCTTC	CATSRASRSYNEQFF
few	NA	TRBV5-5	TRBJ2-3	TGTGCCAGCAGCTTGGGGCTTGAAGGTCCAGATACCCAGTATTTT	CASSLGLEGPDTQYF
NA	TRBD2	TRBV29-1	TRBJ2-1	TGCAGCGTTGCAAAAAGCGGGAGGGGGGATGAGCAGTTCTTC	CSVAKSGRGDEQFF
NA	NA	TRBV9	TRBJ2-1	TGTGCCAGCAGCGATCTCCCTAGCTCCTACAATGAGCAGTTCTTC	CASSDLPSSYNEQFF
few	NA	TRBV5-6	TRBJ2-2	TGTGCCAGCAGCTTGACTCCTTTGGCCGGGGAGCTGTTTTTT	CASSLTPLAGELFF
NA	TRBD2	TRBV7-2	TRBJ2-5	TGTGCCAGCAGCTGGACTAGCGGGCACCAAGAGACCCAGTACTTC	CASSWTSGHQETQYF
NA	TRBD2	TRBV12-3/TRBV12-4	TRBJ2-5	TGTGCCAGCAGTTTTTGGGATATCGCGGGGACTAGCGGGAGCTACCCCCAAGAGACCCAGTACTTC	CASSFWDIAGTSGSYPQETQYF
few	NA	TRBV12-3/TRBV12-4	TRBJ1-2	TGTGCCAGCAGTTCAGGGTTCTATGGCTACACCTTC	CASSSGFYGYTF
NA	NA	TRBV12-3/TRBV12-4	TRBJ2-5	TGTGCCAGCAGTTTTCTATTAGAGACCCAGTACTTC	CASSFLLETQYF
NA	TRBD1	TRBV6-1	TRBJ2-5	TGTGCCAGCAGTACCCGGACAGGGGATGAATACGAGACCCAGTACTTC	CASSTRTGDEYETQYF
NA	TRBD1	TRBV6-1	TRBJ1-2	TGTGCCAGCACCCCAGGGGGACAGGGGGATCCGAGCTACACCTTC	CASTPGGQGDPSYTF
few	NA	TRBV7-2	TRBJ1-1	TGTGCCAGCAGCTTAGATACGGGGGGTGCTTTCTTT	CASSLDTGGAFF
NA	NA	TRBV12-3/TRBV12-4	TRBJ1-3	TGTGCCAGCAGTTTAGCGACAGGCCGCCTTACTGGAAACACCATATATTTT	CASSLATGRLTGNTIYF
few	NA	TRBV29-1	TRBJ2-3	TGCAGCGTTGGCCCAGCGACAAATCAATATACGCAGTATTTT	CSVGPATNQYTQYF
few	NA	TRBV20-1	TRBJ1-6	TGCAGTGCTAGAGATCGGGCAGGGGACATTTCACCCCTCCACTTT	CSARDRAGDISPLHF
NA	NA	TRBV7-9	TRBJ2-5	TGTGCCAGCAGCTCTTCCGGGACGCGGGCCGCAGAGACCCAGTACTTC	CASSSSGTRAAETQYF
NA	NA	TRBV28	TRBJ1-2	TGTGCCAGCAGTTTGTCCCTAGGGGGAGCCCCTATCTATGGCTACACCTTC	CASSLSLGGAPIYGYTF
NA	NA	TRBV19	TRBJ1-4	TGTGCCAGTAGTATTTTTCGACAGCCGGATATCCCTGAAAAACTGTTTTTT	CASSIFRQPDIPEKLFF
NA	NA	TRBV28	TRBJ1-2	TGTGCCAGCAGTACAGACCTACGCTATGGCTACACCTTC	CASSTDLRYGYTF
NA	TRBD1	TRBV19	TRBJ1-1	TGTGCCAGTAGCCCTCGACAGGGAAGGGGGAGCACTGAAGCTTTCTTT	CASSPRQGRGSTEAFF
NA	NA	TRBV7-2	TRBJ2-1	TGTGCCAGCAGCCCCCAGGGGCGGGCGACGTTCTTC	CASSPQGRATFF
NA	NA	TRBV7-9	TRBJ2-1	TGTGCCAGCAGCTTACGGGGGCTTGAGCAGTTCTTC	CASSLRGLEQFF
NA	NA	TRBV5-1	TRBJ1-1	TGCGCCAGTCGGGTCAGGGACGACACTGAAGCTTTCTTT	CASRVRDDTEAFF
NA	NA	TRBV10-3	TRBJ2-1	TGTGCCATCAGTGCGGGAGCCATCACGAATGAGCAGTTCTTC	CAISAGAITNEQFF
few	NA	TRBV20-1	TRBJ2-1	TGCAGTGCTTTTGGTCAGGGGGGCTCGGAGAGCTCCTACAATGAGCAGTTCTTC	CSAFGQGGSESSYNEQFF
NA	NA	TRBV7-2	TRBJ1-5	TGTGCCAGCAGCTTAGTAAGACAGCCCCAGCATTTT	CASSLVRQPQHF
few	NA	TRBV29-1	TRBJ1-1	TGCAGCGTTGGCACTGGACGGGTGAACACTGAAGCTTTCTTT	CSVGTGRVNTEAFF
few	NA	TRBV7-6	TRBJ1-6	TGTGCCAGCAGCCCGGCCTTGTATAATTCACCCCTCCACTTT	CASSPALYNSPLHF
few	TRBD2	TRBV12-3/TRBV12-4	TRBJ2-5	TGTGCCAGCAGTATCGCGGGGGGCCAAGAGACCCAGTACTTC	CASSIAGGQETQYF
few	TRBD1	TRBV12-3/TRBV12-4	TRBJ2-5	TGTGCCAGCAGTCCCGCCCCCGGACGGACAGGGATGGGCGAGACCCAGTACTTC	CASSPAPGRTGMGETQYF
few	NA	TRBV20-1	TRBJ2-5	TGCAGTGCTCCGCAGGGGATACAAGAGACCCAGTACTTC	CSAPQGIQETQYF
NA	NA	TRBV28	TRBJ1-4	TGTGCCAGCAGCATCCTACCGGGGCTTGAAAAACTGTTTTTT	CASSILPGLEKLFF
few	NA	TRBV30	TRBJ2-1	TGTGCCTGGAGGAGGCAGGGAGTCGATGAGCAGTTCTTC	CAWRRQGVDEQFF
NA	NA	TRBV19	TRBJ1-5	TGTGCCAGTAGTGCACAAATCGATCAGCCCCAGCATTTT	CASSAQIDQPQHF
NA	TRBD1	TRBV5-1	TRBJ2-5	TGCGCCAGCAGCCCCATGGGCCAGGGGGACGGAGAGACCCAGTACTTC	CASSPMGQGDGETQYF
few	TRBD1	TRBV29-1	TRBJ1-4	TGCAGCGTTGAGACTTGGACAGGGGCCCAGGAAAAACTGTTTTTT	CSVETWTGAQEKLFF
few	NA	TRBV4-2	TRBJ2-5	TGTGCCAGCAGCCAAGATACCCGCGAGACCCAGTACTTC	CASSQDTRETQYF
NA	TRBD1	TRBV29-1	TRBJ2-7	TGCAGCGTGGCCGGGACAGGGAGCTCCTACGAGCAGTACTTC	CSVAGTGSSYEQYF
few	NA	TRBV6-5	TRBJ2-3	TGTGCCAGCAGTTACTCGGGTTCTAGCACAGATACGCAGTATTTT	CASSYSGSSTDTQYF
few	NA	TRBV5-6	TRBJ2-5	TGTGCCAGCAGCTTGGGCCCCATGAGGGGACGGGAGACCCAGTACTTC	CASSLGPMRGRETQYF
once	TRBD2	TRBV11-3	TRBJ2-1	TGTGCCAGCAGCTTAGGACTAGCGGGAGGACGAAATGAGCAGTTCTTC	CASSLGLAGGRNEQFF
NA	TRBD2	TRBV6-5	TRBJ2-1	TGTGCCAGCAGCCGAACCCTAGCGGGAGGGACCCCCTCCTACAATGAGCAGTTCTTC	CASSRTLAGGTPSYNEQFF
NA	NA	TRBV5-6	TRBJ1-5	TGTGCCAGCAGCTCTACGGGACACCGCCGCAATCAGCCCCAGCATTTT	CASSSTGHRRNQPQHF
NA	TRBD2	TRBV7-6	TRBJ2-1	TGTGCCAGCAGCTCCCAACTAGCGGGAGCCTACAATGAGCAGTTCTTC	CASSSQLAGAYNEQFF
NA	NA	TRBV6-5	TRBJ2-1	TGTGCCAGCAGTTTGGGGATTGGAGCCAATGAGCAGTTCTTC	CASSLGIGANEQFF
NA	NA	TRBV6-2/TRBV6-3	TRBJ1-5	TGTGCCAGCAGTTACTCTGTCAGGTCCGGGAATCAGCCCCAGCATTTT	CASSYSVRSGNQPQHF
NA	NA	TRBV7-9	TRBJ2-1	TGTGCCAGCAGCTTACGGGGGTTGGATGAGCAGTTCTTC	CASSLRGLDEQFF
NA	NA	TRBV5-1	TRBJ2-5	TGCGCCAGCAGCTTGGGAAACAGGGCCCAAGAGACCCAGTACTTC	CASSLGNRAQETQYF
few	TRBD1	TRBV12-3/TRBV12-4	TRBJ2-7	TGTGCCAGCAGTGACAGGGCCCCCTCTTCCGAGCAGTACTTC	CASSDRAPSSEQYF
NA	TRBD1	TRBV7-9	TRBJ1-2	TGTGCCAGCAGCTTAGATGGGACAGAAGGCGGCTACACCTTC	CASSLDGTEGGYTF
once	NA	TRBV7-8	TRBJ2-7	TGTGCCGGCAGCTTAGGAGGGCAGGGGCTCTCCTACGAGCAGTACTTC	CAGSLGGQGLSYEQYF